This entry features one TCR beta chain sequence. Which antigen it targets is not known. Base quality data are lacking; no much larger clone is found one base away. Reading from cysteine to phenylalanine, the CDR3 counts 16 amino acids. Here the CDR3 DNA is all that survives: 48 bases in frame from base 1. V is shortened by 2 bases, J by 0 bases, and the region joining them spans 13 bases. The germline V gene provides CDR1 SGHTA and CDR2 FQGTGA. Library preparation was by the immunoSEQ multiplex PCR assay. TCRdb carries this immuneACCESS record with in-frame sequences only. Its versions omit some clonotypes, under half of them owing to an unresolved V gene in the studies checked, with the rest unexplained. The sample has 60,000 or so clones on record, approximately 94% of them singletons. The biggest ten clones account for around 1.7% of the sample. Taken with the paper, the label for treatment or condition translates to: preoperative locoregional IRX-2 cytokine immunotherapy. The samples were obtained from a phase Ib study that tested preoperative, locoregional IRX-2 cytokine immunotherapy meant to prime immune responses. Donors were patients with early-stage breast cancer who received IRX-2 before surgery.

These data come from a study of preoperative IRX-2 immunotherapy in early breast cancer (dated by TCRdb to the late 2010s). This sequence was found in a human donor with breast cancer. Rearrangement joined TRBV7-3 to TRBJ1-1, with a weak D call of TRBD1 (6 bases match). This material was acquired from a patient treated with IRX-2 immunotherapy. DNA sequence: TGTGCCAGCAGCTTAGGGGGCAATCCCATGAACACTGAAGCTTTCTTT. Protein translation: CASSLGGNPMNTEAFF. With all but the CDR3 taken from the reference TRBV7-3 and TRBJ1-1 genes, the full variable domain is: GAGVSQTPSNKVTEKGKYVELRCDPISGHTALYWYRQSLGQGPEFLIYFQGTGAADDSGLPNDRFFAVRPEGSVSTLKIQRTERGDSAVYLCASSLGGNPMNTEAFFGQGTRLTVV.